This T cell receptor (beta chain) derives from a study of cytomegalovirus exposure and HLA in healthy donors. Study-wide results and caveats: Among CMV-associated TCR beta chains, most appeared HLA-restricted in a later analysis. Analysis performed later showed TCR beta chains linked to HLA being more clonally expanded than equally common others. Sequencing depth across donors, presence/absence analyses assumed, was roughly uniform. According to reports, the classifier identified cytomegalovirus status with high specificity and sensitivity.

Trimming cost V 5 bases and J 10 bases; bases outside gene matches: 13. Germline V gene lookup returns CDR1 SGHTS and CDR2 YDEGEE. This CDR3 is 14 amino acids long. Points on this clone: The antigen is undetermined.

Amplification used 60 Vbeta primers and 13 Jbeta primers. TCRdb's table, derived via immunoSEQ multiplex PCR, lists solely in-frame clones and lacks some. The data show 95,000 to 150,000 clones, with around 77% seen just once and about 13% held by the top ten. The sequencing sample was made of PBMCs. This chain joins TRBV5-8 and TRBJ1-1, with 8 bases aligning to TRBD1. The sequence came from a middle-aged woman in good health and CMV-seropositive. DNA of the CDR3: TGTGCCAGCAGTCTCTTGGGTGAGACAGGGGTAGCTTTCTTT. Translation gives CASSLLGETGVAFF.